The T cell receptor beta chain under discussion was sequenced for a study of cytomegalovirus exposure and HLA in healthy donors. Study conclusions and caveats: Researchers counted 180 or so TCR beta chains as cytomegalovirus-associated. Differences between HLA loci emerged in a later analysis of TCR association rates, with DRB1 most and HLA-C fewest. CMV antigen specificity was confirmed in vitro for three CMV-associated chains.

Vbeta (60) and Jbeta (13) primers were used in the PCR. Clones were read by immunoSEQ multiplex PCR, and TCRdb kept only the in-frame ones, dropping some. The sample lists about 120,000 clones, 65% to 80% occurring once. Germline V gene data show CDR1 as SSHAT and CDR2 as FNYEAQ (reference sequence). CDR3 size: 16 residues. Remarks on this clone: Antigen unknown. One end of the junction is discordant with germline, which a read error may explain.

The V and J genes are TRBV7-7 and TRBJ2-1, with 15 bases lining up with TRBD2. Sequencing input: PBMCs. This clonotype was obtained from a man aged 35 to 55 in good health and CMV-seropositive. The CDR3 sequence is CASSLGLAGGDNEQFF. The CDR3 DNA is TGTGCTAGCAGCTTGGGACTAGCGGGGGGTGACAATGAGCAGTTCTTC.